A single sample gave rise to the 28 T cell receptor beta chains below, sequenced in a study of cytomegalovirus exposure and HLA in healthy donors. Here immunoSEQ multiplex PCR was the method, and the copy in TCRdb shows in-frame clones only, minus some. The top ten hold 6.7% of the sample, which has roughly 48,000 clones, just over 85% seen once. Specimen: PBMCs. The receptors here all came from a woman between 25 and 40 years old in good health and CMV-seronegative.

J is TRBJ1-1 and V is TRBV11-3; 10 nucleotides agree with TRBD1. The CDR3 covers 18 residues. Germline assignment: CDR1 SGHNT and CDR2 YENEEA. V gave up 1 base and J gave up 6 bases; unmatched junction bases: 14. The CDR3 spells CASSLGGGTGESGAEAFF. The CDR3 region has the DNA TGTGCCAGCAGCTTAGGAGGGGGGACAGGGGAATCAGGGGCTGAAGCTTTCTTT. Full variable domain (outside the CDR3, taken from reference TRBV11-3 and TRBJ1-1): EAGVVQSPRYKIIEKKQPVAFWCNPISGHNTLYWYLQNLGQGPELLIRYENEEAVDDSQLPKDRFSAERLKGVDSTLKIQPAELGDSAVYLCASSLGGGTGESGAEAFFGQGTRLTVV.

CDR3 DNA: TGTGCCAGCAGAACCGGCGGGAGTTCCTACAATGAGCAGTTCTTC. It codes for CASRTGGSSYNEQFF. The gene calls are TRBV28 and TRBJ2-1; TRBD2 matches at 7 bases. V was clipped by 6 bases and J by 1 base; unmatched bases: 6. Germline CDR1 MDHEN, CDR2 SYDVKM. The length of the CDR3 is 15 residues.

V gene TRBV5-1 combines with J gene TRBJ2-3; 9 nucleotides match TRBD1. Germline trimming cut 6 bases from V and 2 bases from J; bases unmatched to any gene: 10. The CDR3 has 16 residues. Germline values: CDR1 SGHRS, CDR2 YFSETQ. The CDR3: CASTAKTGGSTDTQYF. The CDR3 DNA sequence: TGCGCCAGCACCGCGAAGACAGGGGGGTCCACAGATACGCAGTATTTT.

In this sample, this clone turned up once. This chain connects TRBV28 to TRBJ1-1; 12 nucleotides match TRBD1. V trimming: 5 bases; J trimming: 4 bases; junction bases outside the gene matches: 11. Germline CDR1 and CDR2: MDHEN and SYDVKM. This CDR3 spans 17 amino acids. In nucleotides, the CDR3 is TGTGCCAGCAGTGCCCCGGGACAGGGGGCGCGGGGCACTGAAGCTTTCTTT. It codes for CASSAPGQGARGTEAFF.

The CDR3 reads CASSDSSPRNGYTF. The CDR3 DNA sequence: TGTGCCAGCAGTGACTCTAGCCCGAGGAATGGCTACACCTTC. The rearrangement links TRBV6-4 to TRBJ1-2; D gene uncertain. Trimming removed 0 bases at V and 6 bases at J, with 11 bases between. The CDR3 length is 14 residues. Per the germline V gene, CDR1 is MRHNA and CDR2 is SNTAGT.

The V gene is TRBV28, the J gene TRBJ2-1, with D possibly TRBD2 on 6 matching bases. V lost 4 bases, J lost 7 bases, and 14 bases lay in between. The CDR3 consists of 14 residues. CDR1 MDHEN and CDR2 SYDVKM come from the germline V gene. This CDR3 is CASSSGVRSNEQFF. DNA of the CDR3: TGTGCCAGCAGTTCGGGGGTTCGGTCGAATGAGCAGTTCTTC.

The chain has TRBV11-2 and TRBJ2-3, with 10 bases that match TRBD1. CDR1 SGHAT and CDR2 FQNNGV come from the germline V gene. The CDR3 sequence is 15 residues long. V shed 7 bases and J 3 bases; nucleotides not matched to a gene: 7. The DNA for the CDR3 is TGTGCCAGCAACCGGGACAGGGGTCGAACAGATACGCAGTATTTT. Translating it yields CASNRDRGRTDTQYF.

The J gene is TRBJ2-4, the V gene TRBV10-2, with D uncertain. CDR3 size: 15 residues. With 7 bases removed from V and 0 bases from J, the gap between germline ends came to 13 bases. CDR1 is WSHSY, CDR2 SAAADI, per germline. The CDR3 DNA reads as TGCGCCAGCAAAGAGTCCTGGCTAGCCAAAAACATTCAGTACTTC. This translates into CASKESWLAKNIQYF.

This chain links TRBV28 with TRBJ2-7, with 9 bases lining up with TRBD2. The CDR3 totals 15 residues. The J segment lost 0 bases and the V segment lost 7 bases, leaving 7 bases of the junction unmatched. CDR1 and CDR2 from the germline V gene are MDHEN and SYDVKM. The chain's CDR3 is CASKLGGGDSYEQYF. CDR3 DNA sequence: TGTGCCAGCAAGCTGGGCGGGGGGGACTCCTACGAGCAGTACTTC.

The chain uses TRBV11-2 and TRBJ2-2; D ambiguous. V shed 5 bases and J shed 6 bases, with 13 bases lying between them. The germline V gene encodes CDR1 SGHAT and CDR2 FQNNGV. CDR3 size: 14 residues. The CDR3 DNA sequence: TGTGCCAGCAGCCCATCCGGAGTAGCCGGGGAGCTGTTTTTT. It specifies CASSPSGVAGELFF.

The chain combines TRBV7-2 with TRBJ2-7; D is perhaps TRBD1 (6 bases). The CDR3 length is 16 residues. Deletions cut 1 base from V and 3 bases from J, with 16 bases between. The V gene's germline CDR1 is SGHTA and CDR2 FQGNSA. CDR3 loop: CASSLEGVGAFYEQYF. The CDR3 nucleotides are TGTGCCAGCAGCTTAGAGGGGGTGGGGGCCTTCTACGAGCAGTACTTC.

J is TRBJ2-6 and V is TRBV27, with D hard to call. There are 17 residues in the CDR3. V gave up 7 bases and J gave up 0 bases, with 16 bases separating them. Looked up from germline, CDR1 is MNHEY and CDR2 is SMNVEV (reference sequence). CDR3 nucleotides: TGTGCCAGCACCCCAGGAAGTCCCTTCTCTGGGGCCAACGTCCTGACTTTC. This sequence encodes CASTPGSPFSGANVLTF.

This chain uses TRBV6-6 with TRBJ2-5, with D hard to call. CDR3 size: 12 residues. Trimming shortened V by 10 bases and J by 5 bases, and 14 bases separated the two germline ends. Germline assignment: CDR1 MNHNY and CDR2 SVGAGI (reference sequence). CDR3 protein: CATEKSGETQYF. For the CDR3, the DNA is TGTGCCACGGAGAAGTCTGGCGAGACCCAGTACTTC.

The chain has TRBV6-1 and TRBJ2-7; a possible D gene is TRBD2 (6 bases). CDR1 is MNHNS and CDR2 is SASEGT in the germline V gene. The length of the CDR3 is 15 residues. Deletions cut 1 base from V and 5 bases from J, with 15 bases between. For the CDR3, the DNA is TGTGCCAGCAGTGAAGGGTTCGACGGCGGGAACGAGCAGTACTTC. This codes for CASSEGFDGGNEQYF.

The chain is built from TRBV9 and TRBJ2-1; D is ambiguous. The V end was cut by 4 bases, the J end by 4 bases, with 12 bases between. Germline V gene data show CDR1 as SGDLS and CDR2 as YYNGEE. There are 14 residues in the CDR3. CDR3 in DNA: TGTGCCAGCAGCCCGCGGAGCGTTTACAATGAGCAGTTCTTC. Its translation: CASSPRSVYNEQFF.

J is TRBJ2-1 and V is TRBV7-6; 8 positions match TRBD1. V shed 5 bases and J 0 bases; nucleotides not matched to a gene: 9. The CDR3 length is 17 residues. Germline V CDR1 and CDR2: SGHVS, FNYEAQ. The CDR3 DNA is TGTGCCAGCAGCCCCTGGGACAGGAGTATCTCCTACAATGAGCAGTTCTTC. Its translation is CASSPWDRSISYNEQFF.

The rearrangement uses TRBV2 and TRBJ2-7, with a weak D call TRBD2 (5 bases). CDR3 length equals 14 residues. Germline CDR1 SNHLY, CDR2 FYNNEI. The V and J ends lost 7 bases and 4 bases respectively, with 17 bases between them. The CDR3 sequence: CASTARATVYEQYF. Here the CDR3 DNA reads TGTGCCAGCACCGCGCGGGCCACAGTTTACGAGCAGTACTTC.

The chain couples TRBV27 to TRBJ2-7; 7 positions match TRBD2. Unmatched junction bases numbered 9, after V lost 3 bases and J lost 1 base. The CDR3 runs to 16 residues. CDR1 is MNHEY, CDR2 SMNVEV, per germline (reference sequence). The CDR3 DNA reads TGTGCCAGCAGTTTGTACAGTGCGGGAGTATCCTACGAGCAGTACTTC. Protein product: CASSLYSAGVSYEQYF.

Concerning this clone: Within the sample, other DNA sequences also encode this same CDR3. The rearrangement joins TRBV27 to TRBJ1-2; 8 bases agree with TRBD1. J was trimmed by 5 bases and V by 2 bases; bases with no gene match: 7. Germline loops: CDR1 MNHEY, CDR2 SMNVEV (reference sequence). The CDR3 covers 15 residues. This CDR3 reads CASSLRDRPLYGYTF. Here the CDR3 DNA reads TGTGCCAGCAGTTTACGGGACAGGCCTCTATATGGCTACACCTTC.

This clone occurred a few times. V and J are TRBV19 and TRBJ2-7; perhaps TRBD2 as D (5 bases). CDR1 LNHDA and CDR2 SQIVND come from the germline V gene (reference sequence). V was trimmed by 5 bases and J by 0 bases, leaving 11 bases between them. This CDR3 has 14 amino acids. The DNA of the CDR3 is TGTGCCAGTAGTGGCCCCGGGGACTCCTACGAGCAGTACTTC. Amino acid sequence: CASSGPGDSYEQYF.

There are a few counts of this clone. The chain uses TRBV2 and TRBJ2-7; 10 bases map to TRBD1. Germline V CDR1 and CDR2: SNHLY, FYNNEI. The junction had 3 bases not matched to a gene; V was cut back by 8 bases and J by 5 bases. The CDR3 runs 12 residues. For the CDR3, the DNA is TGTGCCAGCCGGGACAGGGGTAACGAGCAGTACTTC. Residues: CASRDRGNEQYF. The whole variable domain, remainder taken from reference TRBV2 and TRBJ2-7, is EPEVTQTPSHQVTQMGQEVILRCVPISNHLYFYWYRQILGQKVEFLVSFYNNEISEKSEIFDDQFSVERPDGSNFTLKIRSTKLEDSAMYFCASRDRGNEQYFGPGTRLTVT.

This chain joins TRBV10-1 and TRBJ2-7; weak D call: TRBD2 (5 bases). The V end lost 2 bases, the J end lost 3 bases, and 11 bases lay between the germline ends. Germline V gene sequence: CDR1 WNHNN, CDR2 SYGVQD (reference sequence). The CDR3 contains 14 residues. CDR3 region: CASSERGQDYEQYF. For the CDR3, the DNA is TGCGCCAGCAGTGAGCGGGGTCAAGACTACGAGCAGTACTTC.

The chain recombines TRBV7-6 with TRBJ2-2, with D possibly TRBD2 on 6 matching bases. In germline, CDR1 is SGHVS, CDR2 FNYEAQ. This CDR3 contains 17 residues. V was cut by 1 base and J by 0 bases, with 12 bases left in between. This chain's CDR3 is CASSLDLASPNTGELFF. The CDR3 bases are TGTGCCAGCAGCTTAGATCTAGCGTCCCCGAACACCGGGGAGCTGTTTTTT.

V gene TRBV28 combines with J gene TRBJ1-5, with 8 bases fitting TRBD1. CDR1 MDHEN and CDR2 SYDVKM come from the germline V gene. This CDR3 comprises 15 residues. The V segment lost 1 base and the J segment 5 bases; nucleotides outside the gene matches: 4. The CDR3 DNA sequence: TGTGCCAGCAGTTTATCAGGGGGCGGTGATCAGCCCCAGCATTTT. This codes for CASSLSGGGDQPQHF.

The genes are TRBV13 and TRBJ2-5, with 15 bases lining up with TRBD2. There are 16 residues in the CDR3. Trimming cost V 5 bases and J 4 bases; bases outside gene matches: 5. Germline V lookup: CDR1 PRHDT, CDR2 FYEKMQ (reference sequence). CDR3 in DNA: TGTGCCAGCAGCGACAGGACTAGCGGGAGGGTAGAGACCCAGTACTTC. This gives the protein CASSDRTSGRVETQYF.

On this clone itself: Other nucleotide sequences in the sample specify the same CDR3. The genes are TRBV7-2 and TRBJ2-7; D remains unclear. CDR3 size: 12 residues. V dropped 5 bases and J dropped 6 bases, with 11 bases sitting between them. Germline-derived CDR1 and CDR2 are SGHTA and FQGNSA. CDR3 protein: CASSRLGVEQYF. The CDR3 DNA sequence: TGTGCCAGCAGCCGCTTGGGCGTCGAGCAGTACTTC.

The chain has TRBV9 and TRBJ2-7, with TRBD2 matching 7 bases. Germline V gives CDR1 SGDLS, CDR2 YYNGEE. The V segment lost 6 bases and the J segment 0 bases; nucleotides outside the gene matches: 12. The CDR3 loop spans 16 amino acids. CDR3 sequence: CASIPEGREDSYEQYF. The CDR3 DNA follows: TGTGCCAGCATCCCAGAGGGGAGGGAGGACTCCTACGAGCAGTACTTC.

J is TRBJ2-3 and V is TRBV6-4; TRBD2 might be the D (5 bases). CDR1 and CDR2 from the germline V gene are MRHNA and SNTAGT. V was cut by 0 bases and J by 3 bases, with 7 bases left in between. The CDR3 runs 14 residues. The CDR3 here is CASSDSGGTDTQYF. CDR3 nucleotide sequence: TGTGCCAGCAGTGACTCAGGCGGGACAGATACGCAGTATTTT.